These 26 T cell receptor beta chains originate from one sample sequenced in a study of Graves' ophthalmopathy and Graves' hyperthyroidism. RNA transcripts provided the template for amplifying TCR beta CDR3 regions. The first-round RT-PCR employed HTBI primers together with the Qiagen OneStep RT-PCR kit. A multiplex PCR was then performed as the second round. TCRdb reprocessed the multiplex PCR reads via MiXCR and lists one record per CDR3 protein. The profile shows about 400,000 distinct CDR3 sequences, 15% to 20% of them singletons. The sample consisted of peripheral blood. The receptors come from a woman aged 18 to 35 with Graves' ophthalmopathy.

The chain has TRBV6-2 or TRBV6-3 and TRBJ2-7; TRBD1 agrees at 7 bases. V shed 6 bases, J shed 4 bases, and the junction held 12 bases outside the gene matches. The CDR3 loop spans 15 amino acids. Germline CDR1 and CDR2: MNHEY and SVGEGT. CDR3 loop: CASSLSGTADYEQYF. CDR3 sequence (DNA): TGTGCCAGCAGCTTATCCGGGACAGCAGATTACGAGCAGTACTTC.

This clonotype was seen a handful of times. The CDR3 nucleotides read TGTGCCAGCTCACCATCCTGGGTCAGCCCCTCTGGGGCCAACGTCCTGACTTTC. Amino acid sequence: CASSPSWVSPSGANVLTF. The chain is built from TRBV18 and TRBJ2-6; no firm D call. This CDR3 has 18 residues. Trimming removed 2 bases at V and 0 bases at J, with 14 bases between. From germline, CDR1 is KGHSH and CDR2 LQKENI.

This clonotype has at least ten counts. This is likely an artifact of a read error, given a far larger clone one base away. This chain joins TRBV6-1 and TRBJ1-3, with D unclear. V was trimmed by 6 bases and J by 3 bases, leaving 3 bases between them. Germline-derived CDR1 and CDR2 are MNHNS and SASEGT. This CDR3 spans 11 amino acids. DNA of the CDR3: TGTGCCAGCAGCAATGGAAACACCATATATTTT. The encoded protein is CASSNGNTIYF.

This clonotype has a count of ten or more. V usage is TRBV28 and J usage is TRBJ2-5; D call uncertain. Per the germline V gene, CDR1 is MDHEN and CDR2 is SYDVKM. CDR3 size: 15 residues. V lost 4 bases, J lost 6 bases, and 18 bases lay in between. The CDR3: CASSSLRHSFQTQYF. The CDR3 DNA reads as TGTGCCAGCAGTTCCCTCCGTCACTCCTTCCAGACCCAGTACTTC.

This clonotype was counted ten times or more. The chain carries TRBV27 and TRBJ1-5; 7 nucleotides agree with TRBD1. Trimming at V came to 5 bases and at J to 5 bases, leaving 3 bases not matched to a gene. Germline lookup yields CDR1 MNHEY and CDR2 SMNVEV (reference sequence). The CDR3 contains 13 residues. The CDR3 is CASSLTGDQPQHF. The CDR3 bases are TGTGCCAGCAGTCTCACAGGGGATCAGCCCCAGCATTTT.

This clonotype was observed many times. The V gene is TRBV6-5, the J gene TRBJ1-2; the D gene is possibly TRBD1 (6 bases). V shed 2 bases and J shed 3 bases, with 7 bases lying between them. Germline CDR1 reads MNHEY; CDR2 reads SVGAGI. The CDR3 spans 13 residues. Written as DNA, the CDR3 is TGTGCCAGCAGTTACGGGACACACTATGGCTACACCTTC. It is translated as CASSYGTHYGYTF.

This clonotype was seen ten or more times. A read error may produce the germline difference seen at one junction end. V gene TRBV20-1 combines with J gene TRBJ1-5; D is perhaps TRBD1 (5 bases). The CDR3 totals 13 residues. Germline V gene data show CDR1 as DFQATT and CDR2 as SNEGSKA (reference sequence). The CDR3 here is CQLADRSNQPQHF. CDR3 bases: TGTCAACTCGCTGACAGATCTAATCAGCCCCAGCATTTT.

This clonotype was counted many times. The chain has TRBV6-2 or TRBV6-3 and TRBJ2-7, with D perhaps TRBD1 or TRBD2 (5 bases each). Trimming removed 2 bases at V and 7 bases at J, with 15 bases between. The CDR3 runs 14 residues. CDR1 and CDR2 (germline): MNHEY, SVGEGT. The CDR3 reads CASSYPGPYGEQYF. Here the CDR3 DNA reads TGTGCCAGCAGTTACCCGGGACCGTACGGAGAGCAGTACTTC.

This clonotype was seen many times. The chain links TRBV6-1 to TRBJ2-7; 12 bases align to TRBD1. V was clipped by 6 bases and J by 5 bases; unmatched bases: 8. Per germline, CDR1 MNHNS and CDR2 SASEGT. There are 15 residues in the CDR3. The CDR3 loop reads CASSQTGTGGNEQYF. CDR3 coding DNA: TGTGCCAGCAGCCAAACCGGGACAGGGGGCAACGAGCAGTACTTC.

This clonotype was detected many times. The genes are TRBV7-2 and TRBJ1-6, with D hard to call. Trimming left V 5 bases short and J 10 bases short, with 18 bases between. CDR1 is SGHTA and CDR2 is FQGNSA in the germline V gene. CDR3 length: 15 amino acids. DNA for the CDR3: TGTGCCAGCAGCCCTGACCCACGGCGGGGATCACCCCTCCACTTT. It codes for CASSPDPRRGSPLHF.

This clonotype was seen ten or more times. This chain joins TRBV12-3 or TRBV12-4 and TRBJ1-3; D is possibly TRBD1 (5 bases). CDR3 size: 14 residues. V was pared by 3 bases and J by 7 bases, with 13 bases between. The CDR3 DNA reads TGTGCCAGCAGTTTCACAGGAGGAGGGAACACCATATATTTT. Protein sequence: CASSFTGGGNTIYF.

The V and J genes are TRBV6-1 and TRBJ2-2; D gene unclear. Trimming shortened V by 5 bases and J by 6 bases, and 22 bases separated the two germline ends. The CDR3 runs to 17 residues. From germline, CDR1 is MNHNS and CDR2 SASEGT. CDR3 region: CASSRVFFPEEAGELFF. The CDR3, as DNA: TGTGCCAGCAGTCGCGTTTTTTTCCCGGAAGAGGCCGGGGAGCTGTTTTTT.

This clonotype was seen ten or more times. V usage is TRBV3-1 and J usage is TRBJ1-1; D remains ambiguous. V was shortened by 3 bases and J by 4 bases, with 9 bases between the two germline ends. This CDR3 comprises 13 residues. CDR1 is LGHDT, CDR2 YNNKEL, per germline (reference sequence). CDR3 protein: CASSQGRATEAFF. The CDR3 bases are TGTGCCAGCAGCCAGGGAAGGGCCACTGAAGCTTTCTTT.

Ten or more counts support this clonotype. This chain joins TRBV28 and TRBJ2-7; 8 bases are shared with TRBD1. V lost 4 bases to trimming and J lost 5 bases; unmatched junction nucleotides: 7. Per germline, CDR1 MDHEN and CDR2 SYDVKM. The CDR3 extends over 14 amino acids. CDR3 protein: CASSSGGRIDEQYF. Written as DNA, the CDR3 is TGTGCCAGCAGTTCAGGGGGCAGGATCGACGAGCAGTACTTC.

This clonotype was counted at least ten times. The chain is built from TRBV27 and TRBJ2-7; the match to TRBD2 covers 11 bases. Germline values: CDR1 MNHEY, CDR2 SMNVEV (reference sequence). The V gene end was trimmed by 5 bases and the J gene end by 3 bases; junction bases not matched to a gene: 9. There are 16 residues in the CDR3. CDR3 region: CASSPRTSGFNYEQYF. For the CDR3, the DNA is TGTGCCAGCAGTCCCCGGACTAGCGGGTTCAACTACGAGCAGTACTTC.

This clonotype has at least ten counts. The chain links TRBV18 to TRBJ1-1, with 8 bases that match TRBD1. Unmatched junction bases numbered 10, after V lost 7 bases and J lost 6 bases. CDR3 length: 14 residues. Germline loops: CDR1 KGHSH, CDR2 LQKENI. As DNA, the CDR3 is TGTGCCAGCTTACCGACAGGGGTCACATCTGAAGCTTTCTTT. Translation gives CASLPTGVTSEAFF.

Many counts were recorded for this clonotype. The gene calls are TRBV28 and TRBJ1-5, with D perhaps matching TRBD1 (5 bases). In germline, CDR1 is MDHEN, CDR2 SYDVKM. This CDR3 is 14 amino acids long. The V gene lost 4 bases and the J gene lost 7 bases, with 14 bases spanning the gap. The CDR3 spells CASSSRTIGQPQHF. CDR3 DNA sequence: TGTGCCAGCAGTTCACGGACAATCGGGCAGCCCCAGCATTTT.

The chain has TRBV7-8 and TRBJ2-5; 12 bases are a match to TRBD2. V dropped 5 bases and J dropped 6; count of bases not matched to a gene: 16. Germline-derived CDR1 and CDR2 are SGHVS and FQNEAQ. This CDR3 spans 18 amino acids. The CDR3 spells CASSRPQLAGGPEQTQYF. Here the CDR3 DNA reads TGTGCCAGCAGCCGACCCCAACTAGCGGGAGGACCCGAACAGACCCAGTACTTC.

This clonotype was seen ten or more times. The chain couples TRBV28 to TRBJ2-1; D is unclear. This CDR3 comprises 14 residues. Germline CDR1 reads MDHEN; CDR2 reads SYDVKM. V was cut by 5 bases and J by 1 base, with 9 bases left in between. The CDR3 nucleotides read TGTGCCAGCAGTCTCGCAGTTTCCTACAATGAGCAGTTCTTC. It is translated as CASSLAVSYNEQFF. Complete variable domain (other parts from reference TRBV28 and TRBJ2-1): DVKVTQSSRYLVKRTGEKVFLECVQDMDHENMFWYRQDPGLGLRLIYFSYDVKMKEKGDIPEGYSVSREKKERFSLILESASTNQTSMYLCASSLAVSYNEQFFGPGTRLTVL.

This clonotype came up many times. CDR3 coding DNA: TGTGCCAGCAGCCAAGGGCGGACAAGGAATGGCTATGGCTACACCTTC. Translation gives CASSQGRTRNGYGYTF. J is TRBJ1-2 and V is TRBV3-1, with D perhaps TRBD1 (5 bases). Deletions cut 1 base from V and 4 bases from J, with 16 bases between. The CDR3 totals 16 residues. CDR1 is LGHDT, CDR2 YNNKEL, per germline (reference sequence).

This clonotype was found a few times. The rearrangement joins TRBV28 to TRBJ1-1; TRBD1 matches at 9 bases. CDR1 MDHEN and CDR2 SYDVKM come from the germline V gene. The CDR3 runs 19 residues. V dropped 6 bases and J dropped 3; count of bases not matched to a gene: 20. The CDR3 is CASSDLPGTRDREDTEAFF. The CDR3 region has the DNA TGTGCCAGCAGCGACCTACCGGGGACGAGGGACAGGGAGGACACTGAAGCTTTCTTT.

This clonotype was seen at least ten times. The chain uses TRBV6-1 and TRBJ2-2; 10 nucleotides line up with TRBD2. Trimming removed 7 bases from V and 1 base from J; junction bases left unmatched: 3. Germline V gene sequence: CDR1 MNHNS, CDR2 SASEGT. The CDR3 consists of 15 residues. The CDR3 DNA sequence: TGTGCCAGCAATAAGCGGGAGGGGAACACCGGGGAGCTGTTTTTT. Translated: CASNKREGNTGELFF.

This clonotype has at least ten counts. The gene calls are TRBV5-1 and TRBJ1-5, with D unresolved. This CDR3 comprises 15 residues. Looked up from germline, CDR1 is SGHRS and CDR2 is YFSETQ. V dropped 0 bases and J dropped 0 bases, with 7 bases sitting between them. The CDR3 DNA sequence: TGCGCCAGCAGCTTGGAGGAACATAGCAATCAGCCCCAGCATTTT. Translated: CASSLEEHSNQPQHF. Complete variable domain (other parts from reference TRBV5-1 and TRBJ1-5): KAGVTQTPRYLIKTRGQQVTLSCSPISGHRSVSWYQQTPGQGLQFLFEYFSETQRNKGNFPGRFSGRQFSNSRSEMNVSTLELGDSALYLCASSLEEHSNQPQHFGDGTRLSIL.

This clonotype was counted at least ten times. This chain uses TRBV6-2 or TRBV6-3 with TRBJ2-7; TRBD2 aligns across 9 bases. Per the germline V gene, CDR1 is MNHEY and CDR2 is SVGEGT. The CDR3 totals 16 residues. J lost 2 bases, V lost 1 base, and 6 bases had no gene match. CDR3 residues: CASSYFSSGRPYEQYF. CDR3 nucleotides: TGTGCCAGCAGTTACTTTTCCAGCGGGAGGCCCTACGAGCAGTACTTC.

This clonotype was found many times. V usage is TRBV5-1 and J usage is TRBJ2-2; D possibly corresponds to TRBD2 (5 bases). This CDR3 comprises 12 residues. Trimming stripped 7 bases from V and 6 bases from J, with 10 bases between. In germline, CDR1 is SGHRS, CDR2 YFSETQ. Here the CDR3 DNA reads TGCGCCAGCGGAGGTGAGGCCGGGGAGCTGTTTTTT. As protein: CASGGEAGELFF.

At least ten counts were recorded for this clonotype. The V and J genes are TRBV6-1 and TRBJ1-5; TRBD1 is a possible D gene (6 bases). Germline CDR1 reads MNHNS; CDR2 reads SASEGT. The CDR3 contains 15 residues. The V and J ends lost 3 bases and 0 bases respectively, with 9 bases between them. CDR3 loop: CASSEGGPSNQPQHF. In DNA, the CDR3 is TGTGCCAGCAGTGAGGGGGGGCCTAGCAATCAGCCCCAGCATTTT.